These 4 T cell receptor beta chains share one sample of origin, sequenced in a study of shared clonotypes between healthy human individuals. The repertoire was sequenced with immunoSEQ multiplex PCR; TCRdb's copy has only in-frame clones and lacks some. The top ten hold around 0.4% of the sample, which has 2.3 million or so clones, 93% seen once. The material sequenced was naive CD4+ T cells from PBMCs. Subset noted: CD45RA+ positively selected. These receptors all stem from a man between 18 and 29 years old in good health. Some clones in this sample may be carry-over from other donors' samples.

The rearrangement uses TRBV4-3 and TRBJ2-1, with 12 bases identical to TRBD2. V dropped 3 bases and J dropped 6; count of bases not matched to a gene: 18. The CDR3 has 20 residues. CDR1 LGHNA and CDR2 YSLEER come from the germline V gene. Written as DNA, the CDR3 is TGCGCCAGCAGCCAGTACGCCCCGGGGCTAGCGGGAGGGCTAGGCAATGAGCAGTTCTTC. It translates to CASSQYAPGLAGGLGNEQFF.

The chain links TRBV18 to TRBJ1-1, with 9 bases that match TRBD1. J gave up 6 bases and V 4 bases, and 6 bases lay outside the gene matches. The CDR3 runs 14 residues. Germline CDR1 is KGHSH and CDR2 is LQKENI. The CDR3 nucleotides read TGTGCCAGCTCACGGGGACAGGGAAAATCTGAAGCTTTCTTT. Protein sequence: CASSRGQGKSEAFF.

The CDR3 region has the DNA TGTGCCAGCAGCGGATCCGGGCCCCAGCAGTACTTC. Its translation: CASSGSGPQQYF. The genes are TRBV7-8 and TRBJ2-7; no reliable D call. The CDR3 consists of 12 residues. The V gene's germline CDR1 is SGHVS and CDR2 FQNEAQ. The V gene lost 5 bases and the J gene lost 8 bases, with 13 bases spanning the gap. The whole variable domain, remainder taken from reference TRBV7-8 and TRBJ2-7, is GAGVSQSPRYKVAKRGQDVALRCDPISGHVSLFWYQQALGQGPEFLTYFQNEAQLDKSGLPSDRFFAERPEGSVSTLKIQRTQQEDSAVYLCASSGSGPQQYFGPGTRLTVT.

The chain links TRBV29-1 to TRBJ1-1; TRBD1 is a possible D gene (5 bases). This CDR3 is built from 18 residues. Germline V gene data show CDR1 as SQVTM and CDR2 as ANQGSEA. V was trimmed by 2 bases and J by 0 bases, leaving 22 bases between them. Written as DNA, the CDR3 is TGCAGCGTTGAACCTATGCGGGGCAGTCAAGCGATGAACACTGAAGCTTTCTTT. This codes for CSVEPMRGSQAMNTEAFF.